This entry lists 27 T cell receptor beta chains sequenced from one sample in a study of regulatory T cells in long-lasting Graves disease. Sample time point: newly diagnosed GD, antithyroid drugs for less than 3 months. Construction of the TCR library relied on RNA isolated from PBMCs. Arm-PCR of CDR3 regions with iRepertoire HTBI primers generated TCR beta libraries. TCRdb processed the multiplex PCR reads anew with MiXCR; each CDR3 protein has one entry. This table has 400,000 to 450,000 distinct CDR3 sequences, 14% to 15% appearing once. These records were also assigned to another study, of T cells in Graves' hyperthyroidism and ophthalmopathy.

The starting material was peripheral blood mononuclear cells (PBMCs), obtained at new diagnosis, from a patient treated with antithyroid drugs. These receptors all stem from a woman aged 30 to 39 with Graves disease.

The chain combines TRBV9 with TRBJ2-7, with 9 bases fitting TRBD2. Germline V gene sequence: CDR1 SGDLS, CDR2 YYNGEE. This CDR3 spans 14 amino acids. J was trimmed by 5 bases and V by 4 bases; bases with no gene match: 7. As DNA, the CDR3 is TGTGCCAGCAGCCCCCGTAGCGGGAGTCACGAGCAGTACTTC. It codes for CASSPRSGSHEQYF.

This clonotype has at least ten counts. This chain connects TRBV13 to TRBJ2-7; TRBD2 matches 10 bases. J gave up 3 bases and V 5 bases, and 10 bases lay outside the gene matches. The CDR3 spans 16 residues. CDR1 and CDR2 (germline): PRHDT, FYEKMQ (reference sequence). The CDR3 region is CASSTTAGGPVYEQYF. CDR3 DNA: TGTGCCAGCAGCACGACAGCGGGAGGGCCGGTCTACGAGCAGTACTTC.

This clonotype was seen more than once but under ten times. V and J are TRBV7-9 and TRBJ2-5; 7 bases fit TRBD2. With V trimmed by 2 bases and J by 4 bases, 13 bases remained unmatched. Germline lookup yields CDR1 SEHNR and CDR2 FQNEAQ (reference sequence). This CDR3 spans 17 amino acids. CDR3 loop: CASSLIVGVAGRETQYF. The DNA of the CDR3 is TGTGCCAGCAGCTTAATTGTTGGTGTAGCGGGCAGAGAGACCCAGTACTTC.

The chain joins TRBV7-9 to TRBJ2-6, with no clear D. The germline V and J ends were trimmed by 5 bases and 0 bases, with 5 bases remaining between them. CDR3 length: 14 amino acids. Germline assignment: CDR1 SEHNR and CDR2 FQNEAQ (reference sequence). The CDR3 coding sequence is TGTGCCAGCAGCCCCCCCTCTGGGGCCAACGTCCTGACTTTC. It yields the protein CASSPPSGANVLTF.

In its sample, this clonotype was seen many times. The CDR3 here is CSASNRMGGRAQYNEQFF. The CDR3 DNA sequence: TGCAGTGCTAGTAATCGTATGGGCGGGAGGGCCCAGTACAATGAGCAGTTCTTC. The rearrangement links TRBV20-1 to TRBJ2-1, with TRBD2 matching 9 bases. The length of the CDR3 is 18 residues. Germline V gene data show CDR1 as DFQATT and CDR2 as SNEGSKA (reference sequence). J was trimmed by 4 bases and V by 3 bases; bases with no gene match: 16.

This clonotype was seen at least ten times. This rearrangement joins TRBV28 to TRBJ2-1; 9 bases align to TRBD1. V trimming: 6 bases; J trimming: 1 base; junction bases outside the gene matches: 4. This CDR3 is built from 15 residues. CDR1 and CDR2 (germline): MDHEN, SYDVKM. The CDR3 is CASSQDRGSYNEQFF. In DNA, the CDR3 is TGTGCCAGCAGCCAGGACAGGGGTTCCTACAATGAGCAGTTCTTC.

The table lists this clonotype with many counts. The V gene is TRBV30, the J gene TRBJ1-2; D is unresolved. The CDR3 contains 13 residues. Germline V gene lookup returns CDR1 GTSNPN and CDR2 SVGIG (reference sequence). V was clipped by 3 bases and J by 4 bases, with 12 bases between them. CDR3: CAWRGGRTYGYTF. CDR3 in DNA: TGTGCCTGGAGGGGCGGCCGTACCTATGGCTACACCTTC.

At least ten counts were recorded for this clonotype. The CDR3 DNA is TGTGCTAGTGGTTTGGTAGAGGGCAGCAAAGCTTTCTTT. It specifies CASGLVEGSKAFF. The chain combines TRBV12-5 with TRBJ1-1; D is unresolved. CDR3 size: 13 residues. Germline V CDR1 and CDR2: LGHNT, FRNRAP. The V and J ends lost 0 bases and 9 bases respectively, with 11 bases between them.

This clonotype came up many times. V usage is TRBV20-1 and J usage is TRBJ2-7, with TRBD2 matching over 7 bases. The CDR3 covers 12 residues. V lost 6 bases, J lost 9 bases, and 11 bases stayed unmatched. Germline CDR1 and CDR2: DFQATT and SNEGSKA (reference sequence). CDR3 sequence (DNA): TGCAGTGCGTGGGCGGGAGAGAGGGGGCAGTACTTC. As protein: CSAWAGERGQYF.

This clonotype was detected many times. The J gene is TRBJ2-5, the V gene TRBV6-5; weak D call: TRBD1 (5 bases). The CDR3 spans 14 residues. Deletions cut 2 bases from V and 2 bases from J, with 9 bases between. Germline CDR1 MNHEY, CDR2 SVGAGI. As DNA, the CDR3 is TGTGCCAGCAGTTACAGAACAGGACAAGAGACCCAGTACTTC. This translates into CASSYRTGQETQYF.

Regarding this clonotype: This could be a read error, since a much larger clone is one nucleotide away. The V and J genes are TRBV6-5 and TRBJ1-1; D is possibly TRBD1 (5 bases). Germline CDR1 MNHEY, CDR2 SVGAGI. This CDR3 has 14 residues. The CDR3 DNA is TGTGCCAGCAGTTACAGGGGTTCGTACACTAAAGCTTTCTTT. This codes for CASSYRGSYTKAFF.

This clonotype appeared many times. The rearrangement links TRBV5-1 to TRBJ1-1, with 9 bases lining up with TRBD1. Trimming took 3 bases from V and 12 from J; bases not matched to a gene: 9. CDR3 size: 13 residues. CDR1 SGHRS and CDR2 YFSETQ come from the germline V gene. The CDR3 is CASSSRPGQGSFF. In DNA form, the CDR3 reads TGCGCCAGCAGCTCTAGACCGGGACAGGGATCTTTCTTT.

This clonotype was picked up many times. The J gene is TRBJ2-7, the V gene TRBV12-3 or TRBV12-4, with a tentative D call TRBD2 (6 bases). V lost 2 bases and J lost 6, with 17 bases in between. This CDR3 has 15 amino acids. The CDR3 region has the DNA TGTGCCAGCAGTTTATGGGGACTTAGTCTTCTCGAGCAGTACTTC. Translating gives CASSLWGLSLLEQYF.

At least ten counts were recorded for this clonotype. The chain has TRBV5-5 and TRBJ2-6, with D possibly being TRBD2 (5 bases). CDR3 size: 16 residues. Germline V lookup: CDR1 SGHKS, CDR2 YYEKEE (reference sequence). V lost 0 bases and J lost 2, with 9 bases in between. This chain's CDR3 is CASSLVPGTGANVLTF. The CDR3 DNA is TGTGCCAGCAGCTTGGTGCCCGGGACTGGGGCCAACGTCCTGACTTTC.

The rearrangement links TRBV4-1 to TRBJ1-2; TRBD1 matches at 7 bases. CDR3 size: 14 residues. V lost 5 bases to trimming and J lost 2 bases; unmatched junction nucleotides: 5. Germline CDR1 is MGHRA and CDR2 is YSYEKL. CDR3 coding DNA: TGCGCCAGCAGCAACCTGGGACAGAACTATGGCTACACCTTC. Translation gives CASSNLGQNYGYTF.

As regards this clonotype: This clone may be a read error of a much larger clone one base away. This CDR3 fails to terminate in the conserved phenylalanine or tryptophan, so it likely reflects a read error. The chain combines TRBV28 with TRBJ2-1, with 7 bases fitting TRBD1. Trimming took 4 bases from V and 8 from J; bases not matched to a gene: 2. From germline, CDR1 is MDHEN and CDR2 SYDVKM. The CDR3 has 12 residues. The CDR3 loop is CASSSTGDEQFL. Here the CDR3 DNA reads TGTGCCAGCAGTTCCACAGGGGATGAGCAGTTCCTC.

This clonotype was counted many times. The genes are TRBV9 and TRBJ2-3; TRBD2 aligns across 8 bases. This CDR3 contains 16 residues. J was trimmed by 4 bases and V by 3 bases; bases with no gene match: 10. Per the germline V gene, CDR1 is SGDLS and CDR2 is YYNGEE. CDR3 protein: CASSGGIGRVSDTQYF. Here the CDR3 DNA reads TGTGCCAGCAGCGGTGGGATCGGGAGGGTTTCAGATACGCAGTATTTT.

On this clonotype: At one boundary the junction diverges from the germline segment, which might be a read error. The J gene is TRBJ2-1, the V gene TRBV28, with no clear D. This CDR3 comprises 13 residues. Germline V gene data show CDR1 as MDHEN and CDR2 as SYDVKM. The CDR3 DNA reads TGTGCCAGCAGTTTAGGGGTACACAATGGGCAGTTCTTC. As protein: CASSLGVHNGQFF.

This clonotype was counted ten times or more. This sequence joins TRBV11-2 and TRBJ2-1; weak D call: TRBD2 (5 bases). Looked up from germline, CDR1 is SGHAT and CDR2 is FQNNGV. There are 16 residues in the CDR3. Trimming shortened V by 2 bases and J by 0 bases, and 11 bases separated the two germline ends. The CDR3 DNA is TGTGCCAGCAGCTTACAGCGGCTCAGCTCCTACAATGAGCAGTTCTTC. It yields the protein CASSLQRLSSYNEQFF.

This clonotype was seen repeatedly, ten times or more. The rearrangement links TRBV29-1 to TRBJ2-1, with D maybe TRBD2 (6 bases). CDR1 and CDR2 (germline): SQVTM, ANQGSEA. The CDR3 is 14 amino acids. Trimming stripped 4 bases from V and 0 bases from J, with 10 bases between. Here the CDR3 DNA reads TGCAGCGTTGTGAGTAGCGGCTCCTACAATGAGCAGTTCTTC. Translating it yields CSVVSSGSYNEQFF.

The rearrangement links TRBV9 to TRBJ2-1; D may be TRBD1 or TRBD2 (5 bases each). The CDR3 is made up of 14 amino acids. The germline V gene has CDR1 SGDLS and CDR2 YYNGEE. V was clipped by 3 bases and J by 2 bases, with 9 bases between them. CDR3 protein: CASSGDDTYNEQFF. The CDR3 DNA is TGTGCCAGCAGCGGGGACGACACCTACAATGAGCAGTTCTTC.

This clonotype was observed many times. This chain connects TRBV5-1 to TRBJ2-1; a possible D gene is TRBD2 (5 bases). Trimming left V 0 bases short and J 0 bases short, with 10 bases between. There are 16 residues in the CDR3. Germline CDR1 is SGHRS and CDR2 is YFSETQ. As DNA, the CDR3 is TGCGCCAGCAGCTTGGGCGCGGGCAGCTCCTACAATGAGCAGTTCTTC. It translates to CASSLGAGSSYNEQFF.

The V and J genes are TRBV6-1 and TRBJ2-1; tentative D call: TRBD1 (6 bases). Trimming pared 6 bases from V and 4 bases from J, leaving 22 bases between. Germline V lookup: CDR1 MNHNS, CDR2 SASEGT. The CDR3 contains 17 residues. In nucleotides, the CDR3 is TGTGCCAGCAGGCCACAGGGTATCCCCTTCTTTTACAATGAGCAGTTCTTC. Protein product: CASRPQGIPFFYNEQFF.

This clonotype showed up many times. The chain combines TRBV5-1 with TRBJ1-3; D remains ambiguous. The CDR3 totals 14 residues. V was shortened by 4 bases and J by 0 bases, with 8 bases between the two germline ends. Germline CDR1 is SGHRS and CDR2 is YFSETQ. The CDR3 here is CASSIGYSGNTIYF. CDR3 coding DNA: TGCGCCAGCAGCATCGGGTACTCTGGAAACACCATATATTTT. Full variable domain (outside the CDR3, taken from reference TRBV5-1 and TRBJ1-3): KAGVTQTPRYLIKTRGQQVTLSCSPISGHRSVSWYQQTPGQGLQFLFEYFSETQRNKGNFPGRFSGRQFSNSRSEMNVSTLELGDSALYLCASSIGYSGNTIYFGEGSWLTVV.

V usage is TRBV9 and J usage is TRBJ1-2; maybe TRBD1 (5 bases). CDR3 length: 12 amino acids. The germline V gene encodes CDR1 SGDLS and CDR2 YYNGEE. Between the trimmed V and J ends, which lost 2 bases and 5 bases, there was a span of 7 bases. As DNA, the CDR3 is TGTGCCAGCAGCGTTCAGGGTTATGGCTACACCTTC. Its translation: CASSVQGYGYTF.

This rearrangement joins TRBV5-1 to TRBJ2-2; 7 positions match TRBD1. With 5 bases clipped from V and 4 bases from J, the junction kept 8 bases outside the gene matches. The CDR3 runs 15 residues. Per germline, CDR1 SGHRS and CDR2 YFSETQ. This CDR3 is CASSIDDRATGELFF. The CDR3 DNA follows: TGCGCCAGCAGTATCGACGACAGGGCCACCGGGGAGCTGTTTTTT.

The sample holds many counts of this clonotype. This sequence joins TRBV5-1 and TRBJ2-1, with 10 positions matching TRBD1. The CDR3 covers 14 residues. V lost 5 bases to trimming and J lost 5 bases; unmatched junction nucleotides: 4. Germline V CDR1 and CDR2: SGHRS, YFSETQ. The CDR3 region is CASSWTGGNNEQFF. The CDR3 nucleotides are TGCGCCAGCAGTTGGACAGGGGGTAACAATGAGCAGTTCTTC. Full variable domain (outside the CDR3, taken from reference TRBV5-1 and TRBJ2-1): KAGVTQTPRYLIKTRGQQVTLSCSPISGHRSVSWYQQTPGQGLQFLFEYFSETQRNKGNFPGRFSGRQFSNSRSEMNVSTLELGDSALYLCASSWTGGNNEQFFGPGTRLTVL.